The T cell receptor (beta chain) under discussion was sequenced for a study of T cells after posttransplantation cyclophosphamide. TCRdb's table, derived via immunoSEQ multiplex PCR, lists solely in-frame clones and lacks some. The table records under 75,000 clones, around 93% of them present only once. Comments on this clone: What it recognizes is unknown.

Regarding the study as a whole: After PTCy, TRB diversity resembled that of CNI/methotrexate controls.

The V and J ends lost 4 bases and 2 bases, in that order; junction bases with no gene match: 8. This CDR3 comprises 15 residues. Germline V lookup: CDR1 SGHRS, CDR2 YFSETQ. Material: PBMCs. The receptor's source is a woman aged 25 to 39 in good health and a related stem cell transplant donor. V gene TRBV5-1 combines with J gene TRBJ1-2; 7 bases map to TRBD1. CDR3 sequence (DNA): TGCGCCAGCAGCGTGGGACAGCAGAGGAACTATGGCTACACCTTC. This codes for CASSVGQQRNYGYTF.